This TCR beta chain was identified during a study of T cell responses to AZD1222 COVID-19 vaccine. TCRdb's copy holds only in-frame clones and misses some; the assay was immunoSEQ multiplex PCR. The repertoire holds about 140,000 clones, with 80% to 95% as singletons. Sequences were derived from peripheral blood, sampled 28 days after the second AZD1222 dose. The TCR sequence derives from an adult who received the AZD1222 COVID-19 vaccine.

CDR3 loop: CASSKGLEAYNEQFF. CDR3 coding DNA: TGTGCCAGCAGCAAAGGACTAGAGGCCTACAATGAGCAGTTCTTC. The V gene is TRBV6-6, the J gene TRBJ2-1, with 7 nucleotides matching TRBD2. CDR3 size: 15 residues. J was trimmed by 2 bases and V by 6 bases; bases with no gene match: 7. Germline CDR1 is MNHNY and CDR2 is SVGAGI (reference sequence).